The rows below give T cell receptor beta chains drawn from one sample of a study of shared clonotypes between healthy human individuals. Using immunoSEQ multiplex PCR, the repertoire was profiled, and TCRdb retains in-frame clones only, with some absent. The data show some 2 million clones, roughly 94% seen once. The specimen sequenced was naive CD8+ T cells sorted from blood. These TCRs come from a man aged 18 to 29 in good health. The conserved cysteine and the conserved F or W are not part of the CDR3 here. A D gene is named only where the DNA matches it firmly. Some rows have no size entry. The others give once, few or many, or a class for an expanded clone.

TRBV9	once	TRBJ2-1	-	ASGGSSYNEQF
TRBV27	-	TRBJ2-7	TRBD2	ASSSSGGPDEQY
TRBV28	-	TRBJ2-1	-	ASSLFRDPSYNEQF
TRBV2	-	TRBJ2-1	-	ASSALASSYNEQF
TRBV9	-	TRBJ2-7	-	ASSVGPSSYEQY
TRBV7-9	-	TRBJ2-5	-	ASSEINQETQY
TRBV2	-	TRBJ2-7	TRBD1	AARTGTYEQY
TRBV5-6	-	TRBJ1-2	-	ASSSDTATYGYT
TRBV27	-	TRBJ2-1	-	ASSFGPNEQF
TRBV6-1	-	TRBJ2-1	TRBD1	ASSEGQETYNEQF
TRBV7-9	-	TRBJ2-5	TRBD2	ASSLNSGGMPGTQY
TRBV7-7	-	TRBJ2-5	TRBD2	ASSPGLAGAETQY
TRBV4-3	-	TRBJ2-7	-	ASSQYVAYEQY
TRBV28	-	TRBJ2-7	-	ASSSLLPYEQY
TRBV5-5	-	TRBJ1-1	-	ASNVNTEAF
TRBV5-1	-	TRBJ2-3	TRBD2	ASSFPTAREFTDTQY
TRBV7-9	-	TRBJ1-1	-	ASSLETALYRDTEAF
TRBV27	-	TRBJ2-1	TRBD1	ASSDWTGIDEQF
TRBV30	-	TRBJ1-2	-	AWSAGCGYT
TRBV5-6	-	TRBJ2-5	-	ASTADSETQY
TRBV7-9	-	TRBJ1-1	-	ASSPDNTEAF
TRBV5-1	-	TRBJ2-7	TRBD2	ASSSVPGLAGEIFYEQY
TRBV5-6	-	TRBJ2-1	TRBD2	ASSLALAGPYNEQF
TRBV7-9	-	TRBJ2-2	-	ASSSDLNTGELF
TRBV9	-	TRBJ2-5	-	ASSSLMGAPN
TRBV7-6	-	TRBJ2-1	TRBD2	ASSATSGGDWYNEQF
TRBV30	-	TRBJ2-1	-	AQGENEQF
TRBV27	few	TRBJ1-3	TRBD1	ASSTTGGSGNTIY
TRBV13	once	TRBJ2-1	TRBD2	ASSLGGGRPNEQF
TRBV9	once	TRBJ2-1	-	ASAWGENEQF
TRBV13	-	TRBJ1-2	-	ASSAAVGLLYGYT
TRBV5-6	-	TRBJ1-2	-	ASSLGIDNYGYT
TRBV7-9	-	TRBJ1-2	-	ASSLEEGGWRFYGYT
TRBV6-6	-	TRBJ2-3	-	FRKAVPAGDTQY
TRBV29-1	-	TRBJ2-2	-	SVDSAGDTGELF
TRBV5-4	-	TRBJ1-2	-	ASSFGEQVIGSGGYT
TRBV6-5	-	TRBJ1-2	-	ASSLGGYGYT
TRBV11-2	-	TRBJ2-7	-	ASSFGGNAYEQY
TRBV7-9	-	TRBJ2-3	-	ASTLPEQATTDTQY
TRBV9	-	TRBJ2-7	TRBD1	ASSPSGQGTYEQY
TRBV7-6	-	TRBJ2-1	-	ASSLAGSDVQF
TRBV27	-	TRBJ2-1	TRBD2	ASSILAGANNEQF
TRBV10-3	once	TRBJ2-7	-	AISESATSSYEQY
TRBV7-9	once	TRBJ2-1	-	ASSLASNEQF
TRBV7-2	-	TRBJ2-7	-	ASSPFGGGGYEQY
TRBV19	-	TRBJ2-2	TRBD1	ASNSGTENTGELF
TRBV7-9	-	TRBJ2-7	-	ASTGRGRDEQY
TRBV6-4	-	TRBJ1-4	-	ASSVIVEKLF
TRBV7-6	-	TRBJ2-7	-	ASSLFDPSGAEQY
TRBV11-2	-	TRBJ1-2	TRBD1	ASSLGTGYGYT
TRBV7-9	-	TRBJ1-1	-	ASSLVLVAGDTEAF
TRBV6-5	-	TRBJ2-7	-	ASSYSTGEAVYEQY
TRBV11-2	few	TRBJ2-1	-	ASSLVFNEQF
TRBV7-8	-	TRBJ1-2	-	ASSSERGASSYGYT
TRBV10-3	-	TRBJ1-2	-	AMEAGIRDYGYT
TRBV6-6	-	TRBJ2-7	-	ASSYPGSEQY
TRBV27	-	TRBJ1-1	-	ASSLGLGNTEAF
TRBV5-8	-	TRBJ2-7	TRBD2	ASSLGLAGPYEQY